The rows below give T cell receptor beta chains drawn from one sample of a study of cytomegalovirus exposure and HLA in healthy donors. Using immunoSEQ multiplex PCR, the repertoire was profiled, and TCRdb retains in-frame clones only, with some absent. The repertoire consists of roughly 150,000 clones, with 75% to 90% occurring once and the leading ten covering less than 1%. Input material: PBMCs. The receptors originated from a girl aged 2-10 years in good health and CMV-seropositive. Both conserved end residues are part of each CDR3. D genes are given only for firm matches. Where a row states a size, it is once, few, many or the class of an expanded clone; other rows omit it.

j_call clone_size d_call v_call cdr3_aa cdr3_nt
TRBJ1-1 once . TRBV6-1 CASWEGGEAFF TGTGCCAGCTGGGAGGGAGGAGAAGCTTTCTTT
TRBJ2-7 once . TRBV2 CASSEGEGTGNYEQYF TGTGCCAGCAGTGAAGGAGAGGGCACGGGAAACTACGAGCAGTACTTC
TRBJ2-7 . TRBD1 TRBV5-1 CASSVGQFYEQYF TGCGCCAGCAGCGTGGGACAGTTCTACGAGCAGTACTTC
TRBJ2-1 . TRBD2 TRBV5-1 CASSLTSGSVDEQFF TGCGCCAGCAGCTTGACTAGCGGGAGTGTTGATGAGCAGTTCTTC
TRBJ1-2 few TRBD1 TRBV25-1 CASSWDRGMWGYTF TGTGCCAGCAGTTGGGACAGGGGAATGTGGGGCTACACCTTC
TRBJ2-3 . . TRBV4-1 CASSLRLAGVTDTQYF TGCGCCAGCAGCCTCAGACTGGCCGGGGTCACAGATACGCAGTATTTT
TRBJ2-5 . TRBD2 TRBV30 CAWSVAGTQQETQYF TGTGCCTGGAGTGTAGCGGGAACTCAACAAGAGACCCAGTACTTC
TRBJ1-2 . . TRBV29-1 CSVETEYNYGYTF TGCAGCGTTGAAACAGAATATAACTATGGCTACACCTTC
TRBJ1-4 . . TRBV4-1 CASSQVQGREKLFF TGCGCCAGCAGCCAAGTCCAGGGTCGGGAAAAACTGTTTTTT
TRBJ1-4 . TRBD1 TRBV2 CASTVGGGQANEKLFF TGTGCCAGCACTGTGGGCGGGGGACAGGCTAATGAAAAACTGTTTTTT